Below are 23 T cell receptor beta chains sequenced from a single sample in a study of post-analysis software for immune sequencing data. Findings and caveats of the study: Five TRBV segments (TRBV5-6, TRBV5-1 and TRBV20-1 among them) occurred more frequently in patients than in controls.

Unique molecular identifiers were built into the TCR beta cDNA libraries. TCRdb re-analysed the PCR reads in MiXCR, keeping a single row per CDR3 protein. The table lists hundreds of thousands of distinct CDR3 sequences, 25% to 30% of them singletons. These receptors have no known antigen. The sequenced sample was blood. These receptors all stem from a girl aged 10 to 17 with multiple sclerosis.

The sample holds a few counts of this clonotype. V gene TRBV10-3 combines with J gene TRBJ2-3; D not certain. Trimming removed 3 bases at V and 6 bases at J, with 7 bases between. Germline V gene data show CDR1 as ENHRY and CDR2 as SYGVKD. The CDR3 totals 12 residues. The DNA of the CDR3 is TGTGCCATCAGTGAAGTCACGGATACGCAGTATTTT. Translation: CAISEVTDTQYF.

The chain couples TRBV3-1 to TRBJ2-7; D is ambiguous. The length of the CDR3 is 15 residues. The V gene's germline CDR1 is LGHDT and CDR2 YNNKEL (reference sequence). Trimming shortened V by 5 bases and J by 2 bases, and 16 bases separated the two germline ends. CDR3: CASSAVPGPTYEQYF. CDR3 coding DNA: TGTGCCAGCAGCGCTGTCCCCGGGCCTACCTACGAGCAGTACTTC.

The chain has TRBV6-6 and TRBJ1-1, with D possibly matching TRBD1 (6 bases). This CDR3 is built from 13 residues. Trimming stripped 7 bases from V and 4 bases from J, with 13 bases between. Germline V gene lookup returns CDR1 MNHNY and CDR2 SVGAGI (reference sequence). CDR3 sequence reads: CASITGTGTEAFF. For the CDR3, the DNA is TGTGCCAGCATTACAGGGACGGGCACTGAAGCTTTCTTT.

This clonotype showed up just a few times. The V call is TRBV5-1, the J call TRBJ2-1; 10 bases are shared with TRBD2. CDR3 length equals 17 residues. V lost 0 bases, J lost 0 bases, and 3 bases stayed unmatched. Germline assignment: CDR1 SGHRS and CDR2 YFSETQ. CDR3 sequence: CASSLATSGNSYNEQFF. The CDR3 nucleotides read TGCGCCAGCAGCTTGGCCACTAGCGGGAACTCCTACAATGAGCAGTTCTTC. The full variable domain, in which reference TRBV5-1 and TRBJ2-1 provide the parts outside the CDR3, is KAGVTQTPRYLIKTRGQQVTLSCSPISGHRSVSWYQQTPGQGLQFLFEYFSETQRNKGNFPGRFSGRQFSNSRSEMNVSTLELGDSALYLCASSLATSGNSYNEQFFGPGTRLTVL.

This clonotype was detected only a few times. The chain couples TRBV5-5 to TRBJ2-2; 10 bases fit TRBD1. Germline CDR1 reads SGHKS; CDR2 reads YYEKEE (reference sequence). The CDR3 extends over 15 amino acids. V trimming: 4 bases; J trimming: 5 bases; junction bases outside the gene matches: 5. CDR3 loop: CASSAGTGVTGELFF. The CDR3 DNA is TGTGCCAGCAGCGCAGGGACAGGGGTTACCGGGGAGCTGTTTTTT.

This clonotype was observed many times. This chain uses TRBV7-6 with TRBJ1-1, with D unclear. V was trimmed by 2 bases and J by 8 bases, leaving 9 bases between them. The CDR3 covers 12 residues. CDR1 is SGHVS and CDR2 is FNYEAQ in the germline V gene. The CDR3 coding sequence is TGTGCCAGCAGCTTACCTGCAAGAGAAGCTTTCTTT. Translated: CASSLPAREAFF.

Only a few counts were recorded for this clonotype. This chain uses TRBV6-2 or TRBV6-3 with TRBJ2-4; D unclear. The CDR3 contains 14 residues. The germline gives CDR1 MNHEY, CDR2 SVGEGT. The V end was cut by 0 bases, the J end by 8 bases, with 11 bases between. The CDR3 coding sequence is TGTGCCAGCAGTTACTCGCAGGTTGGATACATTCAGTACTTC. Protein product: CASSYSQVGYIQYF.

A few counts support this clonotype. The chain joins TRBV7-2 to TRBJ1-2; D is possibly TRBD1 (6 bases). Germline V gives CDR1 SGHTA, CDR2 FQGNSA. V lost 4 bases to trimming and J lost 2 bases, with 14 bases between them. The CDR3 sequence is 15 residues long. CDR3 sequence: CASSSTQGRNYGYTF. Written as DNA, the CDR3 is TGTGCCAGCAGCTCCACTCAGGGGAGGAACTATGGCTACACCTTC. Together with reference TRBV7-2 and TRBJ1-2, the CDR3 gives the full variable domain: GAGVSQSPSNKVTEKGKDVELRCDPISGHTALYWYRQSLGQGLEFLIYFQGNSAPDKSGLPSDRFSAERTGGSVSTLTIQRTQQEDSAVYLCASSSTQGRNYGYTFGSGTRLTVV.

The sample holds a few counts of this clonotype. The chain uses TRBV20-1 and TRBJ2-5, with TRBD1 matching over 8 bases. Per the germline V gene, CDR1 is DFQATT and CDR2 is SNEGSKA (reference sequence). This CDR3 region has 15 residues. Germline trimming cut 2 bases from V and 0 bases from J; bases unmatched to any gene: 5. The CDR3 region is CSARNWDRYQETQYF. CDR3 in DNA: TGCAGTGCTAGAAATTGGGACAGGTACCAAGAGACCCAGTACTTC.

Comment on this clonotype: One end of the junction fails to match germline, which may point to a read error. This chain connects TRBV28 to TRBJ1-2; D is possibly TRBD1 (6 bases). From germline, CDR1 is MDHEN and CDR2 SYDVKM. This CDR3 has 15 amino acids. CDR3 nucleotides: TGTGCCAACAGTCCAGACAGGTTTACTAACTATGGCTACACCTTC. It codes for CANSPDRFTNYGYTF.

This clonotype was counted between two and nine times. The chain carries TRBV9 and TRBJ2-5; D remains unclear. The V gene's germline CDR1 is SGDLS and CDR2 YYNGEE. CDR3 length: 14 amino acids. The ends were cut back, 0 bases at V and 3 bases at J, with 9 bases in the middle. The CDR3 spells CASSVGTVKETQYF. The CDR3 DNA reads as TGTGCCAGCAGCGTAGGAACGGTGAAAGAGACCCAGTACTTC.

J is TRBJ2-3 and V is TRBV20-1, with D hard to call. The CDR3 sequence is 14 residues long. Germline CDR1 is DFQATT and CDR2 is SNEGSKA (reference sequence). V was clipped by 3 bases and J by 0 bases, with 10 bases between them. CDR3 sequence reads: CSARDRPSTDTQYF. The CDR3 bases are TGCAGTGCTAGGGACCGCCCAAGCACAGATACGCAGTATTTT.

This clonotype has only a few counts. The chain carries TRBV20-1 and TRBJ2-5; 9 bases fit TRBD1. The CDR3 has 12 residues. CDR1 DFQATT and CDR2 SNEGSKA come from the germline V gene (reference sequence). As DNA, the CDR3 is TGCAGGGCTTCACAGGGGGCAAAGACCCAGTACTTC. Translating gives CRASQGAKTQYF.

The chain links TRBV7-2 to TRBJ2-7; the D gene is possibly TRBD2 (5 bases). The germline V and J ends were trimmed by 5 bases and 0 bases, with 14 bases remaining between them. Germline V CDR1 and CDR2: SGHTA, FQGNSA. The CDR3 contains 15 residues. The CDR3 here is CASSPSLFSSYEQYF. The CDR3, as DNA: TGTGCCAGCAGCCCTAGCCTGTTCTCCTCCTACGAGCAGTACTTC. The full variable domain, in which reference TRBV7-2 and TRBJ2-7 provide the parts outside the CDR3, is GAGVSQSPSNKVTEKGKDVELRCDPISGHTALYWYRQSLGQGLEFLIYFQGNSAPDKSGLPSDRFSAERTGGSVSTLTIQRTQQEDSAVYLCASSPSLFSSYEQYFGPGTRLTVT.

This chain uses TRBV10-3 with TRBJ1-5; D gene unclear. Between the trimmed V and J ends, which lost 3 bases and 5 bases, there was a span of 14 bases. The CDR3 is 15 amino acids. Per germline, CDR1 ENHRY and CDR2 SYGVKD. CDR3 DNA sequence: TGTGCCATCAGTGAAGTCGGGGATGCCCATCAGCCCCAGCATTTT. It encodes CAISEVGDAHQPQHF.

This clonotype came up once. The chain is built from TRBV28 and TRBJ2-1; D not certain. CDR3 length: 16 amino acids. V lost 2 bases and J lost 8, with 19 bases in between. CDR1 and CDR2 from the germline V gene are MDHEN and SYDVKM. The CDR3 sequence: CASSLLGLTLLDEQFF. The CDR3 DNA follows: TGTGCCAGCAGTTTACTAGGTTTGACGCTACTGGATGAGCAGTTCTTC.

This clonotype was detected a few times. The gene calls are TRBV20-1 and TRBJ2-7, with D unresolved. Deletions cut 3 bases from V and 4 bases from J, with 10 bases between. Germline loops: CDR1 DFQATT, CDR2 SNEGSKA (reference sequence). The CDR3 consists of 12 residues. In DNA, the CDR3 is TGCAGTGCTAGCCTAAGACCGTACGAGCAGTACTTC. It yields the protein CSASLRPYEQYF.

About this clonotype: Just one base apart from a much larger clone, this may be a read error. The J gene is TRBJ2-1, the V gene TRBV6-6; a weak D match, TRBD2 (5 bases). With 11 bases removed from V and 8 bases from J, the gap between germline ends came to 13 bases. Per the germline V gene, CDR1 is MNHNY and CDR2 is SVGAGI (reference sequence). The CDR3 runs to 11 residues. CDR3 bases: TGTGCCTCGTCAGCGGTCCATGAGCAGTTCTTC. It yields the protein CASSAVHEQFF.

The chain recombines TRBV7-2 with TRBJ2-7; D uncertain. The CDR3 runs 15 residues. The germline gives CDR1 SGHTA, CDR2 FQGNSA. V dropped 1 base and J dropped 2 bases, with 12 bases sitting between them. The CDR3 nucleotides are TGTGCCAGCAGCTTAGATGGTCTGGGTACCTACGAGCAGTACTTC. Protein: CASSLDGLGTYEQYF.

This clonotype has only a few counts. This chain connects TRBV7-9 to TRBJ1-2, with D perhaps TRBD1 (5 bases). With 3 bases removed from V and 8 bases from J, the gap between germline ends came to 19 bases. The germline V gene encodes CDR1 SEHNR and CDR2 FQNEAQ (reference sequence). CDR3 length: 15 amino acids. DNA for the CDR3: TGTGCCAGCAGCTTGAACGGGGCAGGTTATGGAGGCTACACCTTC. Translation: CASSLNGAGYGGYTF.

This clonotype turned up a few times. The chain carries TRBV20-1 and TRBJ2-7; D call uncertain. The CDR3 is 11 amino acids. The germline V gene encodes CDR1 DFQATT and CDR2 SNEGSKA (reference sequence). Trimming removed 6 bases at V and 4 bases at J, with 10 bases between. CDR3 protein: CSAADPYEQYF. The CDR3 DNA reads as TGCAGTGCCGCCGACCCATACGAGCAGTACTTC.

This chain links TRBV3-1 with TRBJ2-2, with 8 bases fitting TRBD1. The length of the CDR3 is 16 residues. In germline, CDR1 is LGHDT, CDR2 YNNKEL (reference sequence). The ends lost 4 bases at V and 5 bases at J; junction bases unmatched: 9. The CDR3 nucleotides read TGTGCCAGCAGCCCAATGTGGACAGGGAAGACCGGGGAGCTGTTTTTT. Protein: CASSPMWTGKTGELFF.

The genes are TRBV7-2 and TRBJ2-7, with 13 bases that match TRBD2. CDR1 and CDR2 (germline): SGHTA, FQGNSA. The CDR3 loop spans 16 amino acids. The J segment lost 2 bases and the V segment lost 5 bases, leaving 6 bases of the junction unmatched. The CDR3 reads CASSLTSGRGTYEQYF. DNA of the CDR3: TGTGCCAGCAGCCTAACTAGCGGGAGGGGAACCTACGAGCAGTACTTC.